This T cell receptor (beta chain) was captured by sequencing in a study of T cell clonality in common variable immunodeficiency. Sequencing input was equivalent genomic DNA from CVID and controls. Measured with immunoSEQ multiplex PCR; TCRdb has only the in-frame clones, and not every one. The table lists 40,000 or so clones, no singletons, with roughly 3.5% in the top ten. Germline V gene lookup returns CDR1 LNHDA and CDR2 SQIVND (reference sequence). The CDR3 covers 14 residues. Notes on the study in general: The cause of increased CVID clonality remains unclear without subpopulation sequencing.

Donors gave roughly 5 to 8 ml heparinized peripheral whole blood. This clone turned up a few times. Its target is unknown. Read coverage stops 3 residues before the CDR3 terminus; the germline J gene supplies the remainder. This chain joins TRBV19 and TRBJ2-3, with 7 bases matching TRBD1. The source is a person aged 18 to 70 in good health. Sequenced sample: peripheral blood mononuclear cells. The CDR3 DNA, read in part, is TGTGCCAGTAGTGACAGGACAGGCGGAGAGACG. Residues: CASSDRTGGET. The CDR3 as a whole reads CASSDRTGGETQYF.